Listed here are 2 T cell receptor beta chains from one sample, sequenced in a study of cytomegalovirus exposure and HLA in healthy donors. This PCR relied on a set of 60 Vbeta primers and 13 Jbeta primers. Only in-frame clones appear in the TCRdb table, and some are missing; sequencing was by immunoSEQ multiplex PCR. This sample has about 160,000 clones, with 87% found just once. Sequenced sample: PBMCs. These receptor sequences come from a woman aged 25-40 years in good health and CMV-seronegative.

This sequence joins TRBV4-1 and TRBJ2-5; unclear D gene. Germline V gene sequence: CDR1 MGHRA, CDR2 YSYEKL. The CDR3 totals 15 residues. V was cut by 0 bases and J by 5 bases, with 13 bases left in between. In DNA form, the CDR3 reads TGCGCCAGCAGCCAAGATCTCCCCAGTGTGGAGACCCAGTACTTC. As protein: CASSQDLPSVETQYF.

The V call is TRBV18, the J call TRBJ1-3; a weak D match, TRBD1 (6 bases). Trimming cost V 3 bases and J 0 bases, with 12 bases left between them. Germline values: CDR1 KGHSH, CDR2 LQKENI. The CDR3 length is 16 residues. CDR3 DNA: TGTGCCAGCTCACCCTCTTCAGGGGCCTCTGGAAACACCATATATTTT. It translates to CASSPSSGASGNTIYF.